The TCR beta chain under discussion was sequenced for a study of immune evolution from preneoplasia to lung adenocarcinoma. Findings of the study overall: Compared with EGFR-mutant or double wild-type lesions, KRAS-mutant nodules were more clonal.

Worth noting for this clone: Its antigen is undetermined.

The protocol was immunoSEQ multiplex PCR, while the TCRdb copy is restricted to in-frame clones and leaves out a portion. Of fewer than 4,500 clones in the sample, roughly 87% were seen once. The CDR3 runs 15 residues. After removal of 5 bases from V and 3 bases from J, the junction contained 4 bases not matched to a gene. Germline assignment: CDR1 MNHEY and CDR2 SVGAGI. The sample comprised FFPE minimally invasive lung adenocarcinoma tissue. This sequence originates from a donor at least 70 years old with lung adenocarcinoma. The chain combines TRBV6-5 with TRBJ2-2, with TRBD2 matching over 9 bases. In DNA form, the CDR3 reads TGTGCCAGCAGTCGACTAGCGGAGCACACCGGGGAGCTGTTTTTT. Amino acids: CASSRLAEHTGELFF.